One and the same sample provided the 14 T cell receptor beta chains below, sequenced in a study of T-cell memory formation after mild COVID-19. TCRdb re-analysed the 5' RACE reads in MiXCR, keeping a single row per CDR3 protein. The profile shows a few hundred thousand distinct CDR3 sequences, about a sixth of them singletons. Sequencing used PBMCs or a T cell subset sorted from them (not recorded which). These receptors were taken from a man aged 18 to 30 who had mild COVID-19 (a few samples of this study predate the infection). Cell type and time point are not known.

The table lists this clonotype with a few counts. The chain joins TRBV19 to TRBJ1-1; no clear D. The ends were cut back, 3 bases at V and 6 bases at J, with 11 bases in the middle. This CDR3 region has 13 residues. The germline gives CDR1 LNHDA, CDR2 SQIVND (reference sequence). CDR3 DNA sequence: TGTGCCAGTAGTATTAACGACCGATCTGAAGCTTTCTTT. This codes for CASSINDRSEAFF. Full variable domain (missing parts from reference TRBV19 and TRBJ1-1): DGGITQSPKYLFRKEGQNVTLSCEQNLNHDAMYWYRQDPGQGLRLIYYSQIVNDFQKGDIAEGYSVSREKKESFPLTVTSAQKNPTAFYLCASSINDRSEAFFGQGTRLTVV.

The V call is TRBV20-1, the J call TRBJ2-6; D unclear. The germline V and J ends were trimmed by 7 bases and 0 bases, with 7 bases remaining between them. Germline CDR1 reads DFQATT; CDR2 reads SNEGSKA (reference sequence). The CDR3 consists of 13 residues. CDR3 bases: TGCAGTGGCGGCGTCTCTGGGGCCAACGTCCTGACTTTC. Translating it yields CSGGVSGANVLTF.

The V call is TRBV7-2, the J call TRBJ1-6; the D is unclear. This CDR3 spans 15 amino acids. Per germline, CDR1 SGHTA and CDR2 FQGNSA. Deletions cut 5 bases from V and 4 bases from J, with 12 bases between. In DNA, the CDR3 is TGTGCCAGCAGCCCTCGATCGCTTTATAATTCACCCCTCCACTTT. Translated: CASSPRSLYNSPLHF.

This clonotype was detected a few times. CDR3 in amino acids: CASSQDRGGAFTEAFF. The CDR3 DNA sequence: TGTGCCAGCAGCCAAGATCGAGGGGGCGCATTCACTGAAGCTTTCTTT. V and J are TRBV14 and TRBJ1-1; 7 bases match TRBD1. V dropped 0 bases and J dropped 4; count of bases not matched to a gene: 8. Germline-derived CDR1 and CDR2 are SGHDN and FVKESK. CDR3 length: 16 amino acids.

This clonotype appeared a few times. The V call is TRBV10-3, the J call TRBJ2-7, with D perhaps assigned TRBD1 or TRBD2 (5 bases each). The CDR3 runs to 14 residues. The V and J ends lost 10 bases and 2 bases respectively, with 18 bases between them. The V gene's germline CDR1 is ENHRY and CDR2 SYGVKD. CDR3 sequence: CATTFGTAAYEQYF. For the CDR3, the DNA is TGTGCCACGACGTTCGGGACGGCGGCCTACGAGCAGTACTTC.

This clonotype was found a few times. The V call is TRBV6-6, the J call TRBJ2-6; D gene uncertain. CDR3 length equals 20 residues. Germline lookup yields CDR1 MNHNY and CDR2 SVGAGI (reference sequence). V lost 0 bases, J lost 4 bases, and 22 bases lay in between. The CDR3 bases are TGTGCCAGCAGTTACTCGAATTTCCGACTGATCAGGAGAGGGGCCAACGTCCTGACTTTC. Translated, it gives CASSYSNFRLIRRGANVLTF.

This clonotype came up a few times. The chain has TRBV27 and TRBJ2-1, with 10 bases matching TRBD2. J gave up 8 bases and V 3 bases, and 13 bases lay outside the gene matches. This CDR3 has 17 amino acids. Germline CDR1 and CDR2: MNHEY and SMNVEV (reference sequence). Written as DNA, the CDR3 is TGTGCCAGCAGTTTTCGGGTTCTGAGCGGGGGGGTTTATGAGCAGTTCTTC. Its translation is CASSFRVLSGGVYEQFF.

This clonotype was picked up a small number of times. The chain joins TRBV11-2 to TRBJ2-1, with TRBD2 as a possible D gene (5 bases). Trimming stripped 1 base from V and 3 bases from J, with 10 bases between. In germline, CDR1 is SGHAT, CDR2 FQNNGV. This CDR3 comprises 15 residues. CDR3 nucleotides: TGTGCCAGCAGCTTAGGCTCAGCGGACTACAATGAGCAGTTCTTC. It yields the protein CASSLGSADYNEQFF.

Notes on this clonotype: An end of the junction does not agree with germline; a read error may underlie this. The J gene is TRBJ2-6, the V gene TRBV7-7; TRBD2 might be the D (5 bases). There are 17 residues in the CDR3. CDR1 SSHAT and CDR2 FNYEAQ come from the germline V gene (reference sequence). The CDR3 sequence is CASSLGAVGSGANVLTF. CDR3 sequence (DNA): TGTGCTAGCAGCTTAGGAGCGGTAGGCTCTGGGGCCAACGTCCTGACTTTC.

There are a few counts of this clonotype. The chain employs TRBV4-2 and TRBJ1-2; the D is unclear. Trimming removed 0 bases at V and 8 bases at J, with 19 bases between. This CDR3 comprises 16 residues. Germline V gene lookup returns CDR1 LGHNA and CDR2 YNFKEQ. CDR3 amino acids: CASSQDGGGQVGGYTF. In nucleotides, the CDR3 is TGTGCCAGCAGCCAAGATGGAGGAGGGCAGGTGGGGGGCTACACCTTC.

The table lists this clonotype with a few counts. The gene calls are TRBV10-3 and TRBJ1-5, with 7 bases matching TRBD1. V was pared by 7 bases and J by 6 bases, with 12 bases of the junction left unmatched. Germline CDR1 reads ENHRY; CDR2 reads SYGVKD. CDR3 length equals 15 residues. The CDR3 nucleotides read TGTGCCATCACCCCACAGGGGAGGGAGGGTCAGCCCCAGCATTTT. This encodes CAITPQGREGQPQHF.

The gene calls are TRBV6-5 and TRBJ2-7; D perhaps matches TRBD2 (5 bases). This CDR3 has 14 residues. CDR1 is MNHEY and CDR2 is SVGAGI in the germline V gene. Trimming pared 0 bases from V and 7 bases from J, leaving 13 bases between. The CDR3 DNA reads as TGTGCCAGCAGTTACTCGAGTGTGACGGGGGAGCAGTACTTC. Residues: CASSYSSVTGEQYF.

The V gene is TRBV5-1, the J gene TRBJ1-1; TRBD1 aligns across 7 bases. The V and J ends lost 3 bases and 1 base, in that order; junction bases with no gene match: 3. This CDR3 comprises 14 residues. Germline-derived CDR1 and CDR2 are SGHRS and YFSETQ. CDR3 bases: TGCGCCAGCAGCTGGAGACAGGGGAACACTGAAGCTTTCTTT. Translating gives CASSWRQGNTEAFF.

This clonotype appeared a few times. V and J are TRBV5-1 and TRBJ2-1; 7 nucleotides agree with TRBD2. The CDR3 runs 15 residues. J gave up 3 bases and V 0 bases, and 3 bases lay outside the gene matches. Germline V gene lookup returns CDR1 SGHRS and CDR2 YFSETQ. The CDR3 sequence is CASSLESGDYNEQFF. CDR3 in DNA: TGCGCCAGCAGCTTGGAGAGCGGGGACTACAATGAGCAGTTCTTC.